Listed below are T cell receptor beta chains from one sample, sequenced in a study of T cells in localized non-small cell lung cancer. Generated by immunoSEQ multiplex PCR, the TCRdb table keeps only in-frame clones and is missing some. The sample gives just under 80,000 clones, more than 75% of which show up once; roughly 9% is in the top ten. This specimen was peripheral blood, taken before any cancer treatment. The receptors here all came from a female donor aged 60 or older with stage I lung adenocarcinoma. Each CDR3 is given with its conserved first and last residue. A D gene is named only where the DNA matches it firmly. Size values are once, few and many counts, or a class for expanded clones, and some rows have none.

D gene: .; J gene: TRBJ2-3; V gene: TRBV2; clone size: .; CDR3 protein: CASSESGLDTQYF; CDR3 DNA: TGTGCCAGCAGTGAATCAGGGCTGGATACGCAGTATTTT
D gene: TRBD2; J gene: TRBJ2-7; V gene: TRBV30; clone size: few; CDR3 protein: CAWGDMGTTEYEQYF; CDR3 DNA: TGTGCCTGGGGCGATATGGGGACTACTGAATACGAGCAGTACTTC
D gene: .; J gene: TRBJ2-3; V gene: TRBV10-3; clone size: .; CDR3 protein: CAIREITKTDTQYF; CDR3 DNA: TGTGCCATCAGGGAAATAACTAAGACAGATACGCAGTATTTT
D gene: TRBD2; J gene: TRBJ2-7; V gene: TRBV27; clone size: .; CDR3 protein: CASSPSGLTYEQYF; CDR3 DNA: TGTGCCAGCAGTCCTAGCGGGTTAACCTACGAGCAGTACTTC
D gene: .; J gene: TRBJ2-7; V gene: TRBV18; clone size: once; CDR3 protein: CASSPNIGRGVSYEQYF; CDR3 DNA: TGTGCCAGCTCACCGAATATAGGTAGAGGGGTCTCCTACGAGCAGTACTTC
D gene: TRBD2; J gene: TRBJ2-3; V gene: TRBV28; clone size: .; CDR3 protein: CASSLWAGTSASGRTDTQYF; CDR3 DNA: TGTGCCAGCAGTTTATGGGCCGGGACTTCGGCTAGCGGGAGGACAGATACGCAGTATTTT
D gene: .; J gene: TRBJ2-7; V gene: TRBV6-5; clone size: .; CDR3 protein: CASSYSSPRGGHEQYF; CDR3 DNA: TGTGCCAGCAGTTACTCGAGTCCCAGGGGCGGCCACGAGCAGTACTTC
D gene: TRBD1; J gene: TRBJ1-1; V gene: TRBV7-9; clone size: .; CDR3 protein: CASSLEGAGTEAFF; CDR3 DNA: TGTGCCAGCAGCTTAGAGGGGGCAGGCACTGAAGCTTTCTTT
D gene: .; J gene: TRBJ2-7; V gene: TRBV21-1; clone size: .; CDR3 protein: CASTKPTYEQYF; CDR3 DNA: TGTGCCAGCACGAAACCTACCTACGAGCAGTACTTC
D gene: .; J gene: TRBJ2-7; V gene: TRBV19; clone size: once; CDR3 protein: CASSIDPDGYEQYF; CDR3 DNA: TGTGCCAGTAGTATCGACCCGGACGGCTACGAGCAGTACTTC
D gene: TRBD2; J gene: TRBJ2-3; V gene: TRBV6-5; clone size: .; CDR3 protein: CASSASGSTDTQYF; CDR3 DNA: TGTGCCAGCAGTGCTAGCGGGAGCACAGATACGCAGTATTTT
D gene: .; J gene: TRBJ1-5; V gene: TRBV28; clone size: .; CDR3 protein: CASRFARGRNSNQPQHF; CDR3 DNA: TGTGCCAGCAGGTTCGCTCGGGGGCGGAATAGCAATCAGCCCCAGCATTTT
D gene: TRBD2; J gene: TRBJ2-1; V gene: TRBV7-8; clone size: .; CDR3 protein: CASSPPGRSSYNEQFF; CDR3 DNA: TGTGCCAGCAGCCCCCCCGGGAGGTCCTCCTACAATGAGCAGTTCTTC
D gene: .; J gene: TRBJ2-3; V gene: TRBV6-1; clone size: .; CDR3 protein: CASSDSGASTDTQYF; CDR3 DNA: TGTGCCAGCAGTGACAGCGGAGCGAGCACAGATACGCAGTATTTT
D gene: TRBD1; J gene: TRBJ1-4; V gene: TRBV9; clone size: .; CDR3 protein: CASSPGTGRTNEKLFF; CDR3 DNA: TGTGCCAGCAGCCCTGGGACAGGGCGAACTAATGAAAAACTGTTTTTT
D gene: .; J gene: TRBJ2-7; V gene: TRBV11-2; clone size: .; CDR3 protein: CASSPKEGVYEQYF; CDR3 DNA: TGTGCCAGCAGCCCCAAGGAGGGGGTATACGAGCAGTACTTC
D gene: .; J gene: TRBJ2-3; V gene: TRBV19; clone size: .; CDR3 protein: CASSAGKDTQYF; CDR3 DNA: TGTGCCAGTTCCGCGGGGAAGGATACGCAGTATTTT
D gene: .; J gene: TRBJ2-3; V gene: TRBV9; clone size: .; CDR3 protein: CASSTNTGTQYF; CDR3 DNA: TGTGCCAGCAGCACCAATACGGGTACGCAGTATTTT
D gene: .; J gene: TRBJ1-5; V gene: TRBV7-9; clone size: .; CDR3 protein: CASSLGRGRNQPQHF; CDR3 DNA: TGTGCCAGCAGCTTAGGGAGGGGACGCAATCAGCCCCAGCATTTT
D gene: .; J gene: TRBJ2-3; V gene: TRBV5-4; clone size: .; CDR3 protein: CASSYLPADTQYF; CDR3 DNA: TGTGCCAGCAGCTATCTACCGGCAGATACGCAGTATTTT
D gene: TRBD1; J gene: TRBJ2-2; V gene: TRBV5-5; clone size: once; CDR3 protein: CASSIRDRVNTGELFF; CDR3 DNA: TGTGCCAGCAGCATACGGGACAGGGTGAACACCGGGGAGCTGTTTTTT
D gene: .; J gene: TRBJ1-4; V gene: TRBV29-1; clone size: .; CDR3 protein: CSVLQAGEKLFF; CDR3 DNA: TGCAGCGTTTTACAGGCGGGGGAAAAACTGTTTTTT
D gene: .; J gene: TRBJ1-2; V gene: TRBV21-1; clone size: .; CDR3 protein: CASSKAGRYGYTF; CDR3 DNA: TGTGCCAGCAGCAAGGCAGGGCGATATGGCTACACCTTC
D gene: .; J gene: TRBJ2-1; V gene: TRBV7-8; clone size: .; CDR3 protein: CASSLAGSYEQFF; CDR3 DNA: TGTGCCAGCAGCTTAGCTGGGAGTTATGAGCAGTTCTTC
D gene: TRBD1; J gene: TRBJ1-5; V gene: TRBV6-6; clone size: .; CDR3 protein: CASSYIGTGPTHF; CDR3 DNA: TGTGCCAGCAGTTACATCGGGACAGGGCCAACGCATTTT
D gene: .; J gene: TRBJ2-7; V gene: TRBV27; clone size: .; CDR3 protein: CASSSPLVEDEQYF; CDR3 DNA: TGTGCCAGCAGTTCACCCCTCGTAGAAGACGAGCAGTACTTC
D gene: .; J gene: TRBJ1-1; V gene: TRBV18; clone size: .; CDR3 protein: CASSPFQGFNTEAFF; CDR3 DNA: TGTGCCAGCTCCCCTTTCCAGGGTTTTAACACTGAAGCTTTCTTT
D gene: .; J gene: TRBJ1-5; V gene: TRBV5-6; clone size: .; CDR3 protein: CASSFKGQPQHF; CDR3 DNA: TGTGCCAGCAGCTTCAAGGGACAGCCCCAGCATTTT
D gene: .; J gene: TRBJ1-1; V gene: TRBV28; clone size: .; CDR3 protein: CASSSGALNTEAFF; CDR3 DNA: TGTGCCAGCAGCTCTGGGGCCCTTAACACTGAAGCTTTCTTT
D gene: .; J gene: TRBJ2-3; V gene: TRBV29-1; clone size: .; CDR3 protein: CSVDAGSTDTQYF; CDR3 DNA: TGCAGCGTTGATGCGGGGAGCACAGATACGCAGTATTTT
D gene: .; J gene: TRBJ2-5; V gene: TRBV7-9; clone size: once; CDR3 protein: CASSLTVGQETQYF; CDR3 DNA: TGTGCCAGCAGCTTAACGGTGGGCCAAGAGACCCAGTACTTC
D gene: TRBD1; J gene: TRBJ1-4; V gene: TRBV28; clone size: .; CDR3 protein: CASSSRDSLNEKLFF; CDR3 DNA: TGTGCCAGCAGTTCTCGGGACAGCCTTAATGAAAAACTGTTTTTT
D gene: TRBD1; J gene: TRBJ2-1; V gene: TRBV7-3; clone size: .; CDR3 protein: CASSRQGQSNEQFF; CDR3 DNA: TGTGCCAGCAGCAGACAGGGACAGAGCAATGAGCAGTTCTTC
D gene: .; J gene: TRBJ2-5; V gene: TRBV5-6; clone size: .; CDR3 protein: CASSHTGSAETQYF; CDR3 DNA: TGTGCCAGCAGCCACACCGGGTCGGCTGAGACCCAGTACTTC
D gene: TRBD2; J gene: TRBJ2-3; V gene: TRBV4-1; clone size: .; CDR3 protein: CASSQDIAGGSTDTQYF; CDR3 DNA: TGCGCCAGCAGCCAAGATATAGCGGGGGGATCCACAGATACGCAGTATTTT
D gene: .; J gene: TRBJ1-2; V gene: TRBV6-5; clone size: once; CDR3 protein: CASSYRAVPTNYGYTF; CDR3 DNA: TGTGCCAGCAGTTACCGTGCAGTACCAACGAACTATGGCTACACCTTC
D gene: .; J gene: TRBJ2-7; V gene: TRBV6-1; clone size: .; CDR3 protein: CASSPGSFYEQYF; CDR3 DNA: TGTGCCAGCAGTCCCGGGTCCTTCTACGAGCAGTACTTC
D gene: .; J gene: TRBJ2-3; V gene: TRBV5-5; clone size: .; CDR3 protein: CASSWGSDTQYF; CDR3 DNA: TGTGCCAGCAGCTGGGGTTCGGATACGCAGTATTTT
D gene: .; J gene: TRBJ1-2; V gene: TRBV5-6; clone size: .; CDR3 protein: CASSRTGRDGYTF; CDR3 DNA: TGTGCCAGCAGCCGGACGGGGAGGGACGGCTACACCTTC
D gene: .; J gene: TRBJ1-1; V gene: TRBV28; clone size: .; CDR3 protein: CASSFEGDDEAFF; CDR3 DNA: TGTGCCAGCAGTTTCGAAGGGGACGACGAAGCTTTCTTT
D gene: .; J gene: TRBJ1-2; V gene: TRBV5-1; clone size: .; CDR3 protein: CASSLLGNYGYTF; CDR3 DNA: TGCGCCAGCAGCTTGTTGGGAAACTATGGCTACACCTTC
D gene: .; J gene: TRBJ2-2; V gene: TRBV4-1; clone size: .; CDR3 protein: CASSPQGGDTGELFF; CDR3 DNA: TGCGCCAGCAGCCCACAAGGAGGGGACACCGGGGAGCTGTTTTTT
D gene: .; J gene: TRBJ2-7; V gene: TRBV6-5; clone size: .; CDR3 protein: CASSYDTSGSYEQYF; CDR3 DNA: TGTGCCAGCAGTTACGACACCTCGGGGTCCTACGAGCAGTACTTC
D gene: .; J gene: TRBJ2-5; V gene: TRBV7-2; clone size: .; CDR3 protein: CASSIQLRDQETQYF; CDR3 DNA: TGTGCCAGCAGCATCCAACTCCGGGACCAAGAGACCCAGTACTTC
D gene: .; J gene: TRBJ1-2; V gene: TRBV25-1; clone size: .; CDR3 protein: CASSPTGFNYGYTF; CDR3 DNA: TGTGCCAGCAGTCCTACGGGGTTCAACTATGGCTACACCTTC
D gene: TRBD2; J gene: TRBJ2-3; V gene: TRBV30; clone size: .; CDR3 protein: CAWSDKRGGPDTQYF; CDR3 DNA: TGTGCCTGGAGTGATAAGCGGGGGGGCCCAGATACGCAGTATTTT
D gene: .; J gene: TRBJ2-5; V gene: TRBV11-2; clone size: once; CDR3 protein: CASSLEGGAPQETQYF; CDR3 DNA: TGTGCCAGCAGCTTAGAAGGGGGGGCCCCTCAAGAGACCCAGTACTTC
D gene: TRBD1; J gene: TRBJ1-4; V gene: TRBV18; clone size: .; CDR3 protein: CASSPPGQGNRLFF; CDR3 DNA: TGTGCCAGCTCACCCCCGGGACAGGGTAATCGACTGTTTTTT
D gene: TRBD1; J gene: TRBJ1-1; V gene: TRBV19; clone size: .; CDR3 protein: CASSIRGQGANWDTEAFF; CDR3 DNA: TGTGCCAGTAGTATCCGGGGACAGGGGGCGAATTGGGACACTGAAGCTTTCTTT
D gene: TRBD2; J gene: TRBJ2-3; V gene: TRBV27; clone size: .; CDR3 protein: CASTQSGGGRVIDTQYF; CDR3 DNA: TGTGCCAGCACCCAGAGCGGGGGCGGGAGGGTTATAGATACGCAGTATTTT
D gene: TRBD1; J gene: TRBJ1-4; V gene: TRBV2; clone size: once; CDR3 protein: CASSRDREKLFF; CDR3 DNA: TGTGCCAGCAGTAGGGACAGGGAAAAACTGTTTTTT
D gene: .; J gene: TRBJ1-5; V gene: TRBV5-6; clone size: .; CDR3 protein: CASSNWGSLGQPQHF; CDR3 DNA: TGTGCCAGCAGCAACTGGGGGTCGCTGGGTCAGCCCCAGCATTTT
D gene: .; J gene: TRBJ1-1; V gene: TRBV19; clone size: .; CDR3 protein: CASNNRLKAFF; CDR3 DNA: TGTGCCAGTAATAACAGGTTAAAAGCTTTCTTT
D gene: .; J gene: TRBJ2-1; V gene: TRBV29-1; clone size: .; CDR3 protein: CSVLAPLDSTSYNEQFF; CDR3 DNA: TGCAGCGTTCTGGCACCTCTGGACTCGACTTCCTACAATGAGCAGTTCTTC
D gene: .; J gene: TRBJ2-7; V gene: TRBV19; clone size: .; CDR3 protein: CASSEGFGSYEQYF; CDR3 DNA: TGTGCCAGTAGTGAAGGGTTTGGCTCCTACGAGCAGTACTTC